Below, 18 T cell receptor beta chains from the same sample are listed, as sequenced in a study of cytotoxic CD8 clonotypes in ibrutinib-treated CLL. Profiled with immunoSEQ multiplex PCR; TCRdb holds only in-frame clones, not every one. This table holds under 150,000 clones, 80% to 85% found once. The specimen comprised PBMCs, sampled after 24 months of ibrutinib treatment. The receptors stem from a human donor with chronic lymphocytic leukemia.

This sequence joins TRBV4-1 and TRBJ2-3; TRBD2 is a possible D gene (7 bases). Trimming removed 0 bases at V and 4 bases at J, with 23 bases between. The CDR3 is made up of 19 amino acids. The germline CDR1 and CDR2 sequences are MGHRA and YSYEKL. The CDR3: CASSQDSVGGASWADTQYF. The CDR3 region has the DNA TGCGCCAGCAGCCAAGACTCTGTGGGGGGGGCCTCCTGGGCAGATACGCAGTATTTT.

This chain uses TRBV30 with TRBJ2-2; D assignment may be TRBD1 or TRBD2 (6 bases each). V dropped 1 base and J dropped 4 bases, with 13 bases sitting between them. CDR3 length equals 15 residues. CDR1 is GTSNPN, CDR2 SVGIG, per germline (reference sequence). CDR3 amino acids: CAWSGGGGSTGELFF. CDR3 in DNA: TGTGCCTGGAGTGGCGGAGGGGGGAGCACCGGGGAGCTGTTTTTT.

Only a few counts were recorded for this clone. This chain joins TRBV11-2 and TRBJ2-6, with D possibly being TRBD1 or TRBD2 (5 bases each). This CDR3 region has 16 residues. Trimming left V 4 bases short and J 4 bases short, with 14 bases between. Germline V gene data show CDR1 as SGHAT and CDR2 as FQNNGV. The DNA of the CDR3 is TGTGCCAGCAGCTCGGGACCAGGGTACGGGGCCAACGTCCTGACTTTC. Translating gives CASSSGPGYGANVLTF.

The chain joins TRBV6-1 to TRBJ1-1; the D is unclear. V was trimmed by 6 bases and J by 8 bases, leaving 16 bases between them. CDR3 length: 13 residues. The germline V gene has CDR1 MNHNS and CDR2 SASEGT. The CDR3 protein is CASRDVGRLEAFF. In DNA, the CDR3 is TGTGCCAGCAGGGACGTCGGGAGATTAGAAGCTTTCTTT.

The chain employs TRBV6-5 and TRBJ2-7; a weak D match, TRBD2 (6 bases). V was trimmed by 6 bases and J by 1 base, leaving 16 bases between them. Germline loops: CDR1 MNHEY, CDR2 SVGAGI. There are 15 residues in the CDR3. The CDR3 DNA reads TGTGCCAGCAGCGACCGGGGACTGCCTTCCTACGAGCAGTACTTC. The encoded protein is CASSDRGLPSYEQYF.

CDR3 DNA: TGTGCCAGCAGCCCCGGGGGGCACAGGTCATATTTT. It yields the protein CASSPGGHRSYF. The rearrangement links TRBV7-2 to TRBJ2-3, with D possibly being TRBD2 (7 bases). The germline V gene has CDR1 SGHTA and CDR2 FQGNSA. The CDR3 is made up of 12 amino acids. V dropped 5 bases and J dropped 15 bases, with 18 bases sitting between them.

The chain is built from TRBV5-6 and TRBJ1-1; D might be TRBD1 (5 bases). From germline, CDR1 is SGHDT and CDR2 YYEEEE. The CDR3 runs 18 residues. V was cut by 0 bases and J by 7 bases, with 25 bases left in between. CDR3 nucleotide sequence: TGTGCCAGCAGCTTGGTGGACCCTTGGGGGGGGACCTCAGGTGAAGCTTTCTTT. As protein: CASSLVDPWGGTSGEAFF.

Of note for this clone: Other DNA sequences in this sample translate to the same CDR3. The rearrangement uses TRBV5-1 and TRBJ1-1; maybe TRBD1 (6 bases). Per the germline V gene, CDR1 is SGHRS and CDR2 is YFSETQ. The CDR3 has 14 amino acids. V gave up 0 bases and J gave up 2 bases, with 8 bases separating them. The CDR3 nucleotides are TGCGCCAGCAGCTTGGTGGGGGGCAACACTGAAGCTTTCTTT. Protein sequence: CASSLVGGNTEAFF.

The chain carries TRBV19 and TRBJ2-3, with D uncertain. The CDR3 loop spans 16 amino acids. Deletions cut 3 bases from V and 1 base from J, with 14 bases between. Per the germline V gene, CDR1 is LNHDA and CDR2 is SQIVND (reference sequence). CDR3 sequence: CASSMGFGSGTDTQYF. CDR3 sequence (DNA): TGTGCCAGTAGTATGGGGTTTGGTTCGGGCACAGATACGCAGTATTTT. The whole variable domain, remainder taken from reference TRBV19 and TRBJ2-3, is DGGITQSPKYLFRKEGQNVTLSCEQNLNHDAMYWYRQDPGQGLRLIYYSQIVNDFQKGDIAEGYSVSREKKESFPLTVTSAQKNPTAFYLCASSMGFGSGTDTQYFGPGTRLTVL.

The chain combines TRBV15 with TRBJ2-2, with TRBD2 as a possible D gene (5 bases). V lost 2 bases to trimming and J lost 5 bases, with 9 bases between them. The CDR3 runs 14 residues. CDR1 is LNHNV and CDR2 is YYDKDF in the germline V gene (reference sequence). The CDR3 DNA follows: TGTGCCACCAGCAGACGCCGGGATACCGGGGAGCTGTTTTTT. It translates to CATSRRRDTGELFF.

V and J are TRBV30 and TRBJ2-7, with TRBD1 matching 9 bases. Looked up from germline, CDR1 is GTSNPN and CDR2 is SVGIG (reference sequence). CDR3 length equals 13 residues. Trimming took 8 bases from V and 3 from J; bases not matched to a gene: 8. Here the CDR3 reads CAGTGQGGYEQYF. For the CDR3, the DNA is TGTGCCGGAACGGGACAGGGAGGCTACGAGCAGTACTTC.

This chain's CDR3 is CASSRPGGQGLRETQYF. For the CDR3, the DNA is TGTGCCAGCAGCCGGCCGGGGGGACAGGGGTTGCGAGAGACCCAGTACTTC. The rearrangement uses TRBV5-5 and TRBJ2-5; 10 bases fit TRBD1. V dropped 4 bases and J dropped 4; count of bases not matched to a gene: 13. The CDR3 sequence is 17 residues long. CDR1 and CDR2 from the germline V gene are SGHKS and YYEKEE (reference sequence).

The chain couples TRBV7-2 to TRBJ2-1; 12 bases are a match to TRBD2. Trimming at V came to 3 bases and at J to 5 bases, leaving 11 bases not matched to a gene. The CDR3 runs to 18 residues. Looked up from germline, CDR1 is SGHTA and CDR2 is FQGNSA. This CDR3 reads CASSLNPIRLAGDNEQFF. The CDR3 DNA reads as TGTGCCAGCAGCTTGAACCCTATTAGACTAGCGGGGGACAATGAGCAGTTCTTC.

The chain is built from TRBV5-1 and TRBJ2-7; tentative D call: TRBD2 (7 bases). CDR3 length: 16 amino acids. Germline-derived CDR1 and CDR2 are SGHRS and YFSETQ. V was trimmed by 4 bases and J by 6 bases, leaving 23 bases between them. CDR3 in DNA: TGCGCCAGCAGCCGGGGGGCAGGGGCGTCACCTACCGAGCAGTACTTC. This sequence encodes CASSRGAGASPTEQYF.

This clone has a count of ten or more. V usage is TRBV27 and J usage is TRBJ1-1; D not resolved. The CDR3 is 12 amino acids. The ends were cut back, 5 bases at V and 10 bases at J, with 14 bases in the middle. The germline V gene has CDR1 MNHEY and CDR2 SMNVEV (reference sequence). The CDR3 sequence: CASSPRTGPAFF. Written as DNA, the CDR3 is TGTGCCAGCAGTCCCAGGACCGGCCCAGCTTTCTTT.

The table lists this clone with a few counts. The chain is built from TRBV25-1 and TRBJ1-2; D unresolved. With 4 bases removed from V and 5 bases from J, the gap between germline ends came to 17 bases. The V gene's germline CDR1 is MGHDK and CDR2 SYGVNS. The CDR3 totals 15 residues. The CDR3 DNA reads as TGTGCCAGCAGTGGGGCTCTCCGGGCCTCTTATGGCTACACCTTC. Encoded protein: CASSGALRASYGYTF.

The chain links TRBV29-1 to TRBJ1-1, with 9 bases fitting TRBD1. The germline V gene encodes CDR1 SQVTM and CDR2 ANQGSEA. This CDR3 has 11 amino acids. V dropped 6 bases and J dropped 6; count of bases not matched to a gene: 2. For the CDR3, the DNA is TGCAGCGTGGACAGGGGATCTGAAGCTTTCTTT. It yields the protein CSVDRGSEAFF.

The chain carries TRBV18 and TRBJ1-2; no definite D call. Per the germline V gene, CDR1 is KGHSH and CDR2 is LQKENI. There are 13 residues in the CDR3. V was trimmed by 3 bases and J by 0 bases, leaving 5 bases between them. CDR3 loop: CASSPQPNYGYTF. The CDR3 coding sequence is TGTGCCAGCTCACCTCAGCCTAACTATGGCTACACCTTC.